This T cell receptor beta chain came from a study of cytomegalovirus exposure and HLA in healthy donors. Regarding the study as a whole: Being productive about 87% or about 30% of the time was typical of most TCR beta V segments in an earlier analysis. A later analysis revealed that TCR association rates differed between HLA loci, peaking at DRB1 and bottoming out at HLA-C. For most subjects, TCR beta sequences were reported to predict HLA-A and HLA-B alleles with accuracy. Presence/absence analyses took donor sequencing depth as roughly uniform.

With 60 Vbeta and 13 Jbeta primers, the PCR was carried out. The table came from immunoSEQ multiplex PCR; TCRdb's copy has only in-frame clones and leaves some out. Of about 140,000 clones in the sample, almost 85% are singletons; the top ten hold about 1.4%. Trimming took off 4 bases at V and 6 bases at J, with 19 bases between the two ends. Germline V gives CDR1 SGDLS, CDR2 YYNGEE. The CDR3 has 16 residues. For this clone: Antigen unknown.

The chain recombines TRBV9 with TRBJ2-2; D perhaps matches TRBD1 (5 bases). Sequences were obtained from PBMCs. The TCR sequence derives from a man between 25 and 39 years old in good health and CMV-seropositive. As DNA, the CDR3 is TGTGCCAGCAGCTCACGTGGGGCTATAGGGGCCGGGGAGCTGTTTTTT. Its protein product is CASSSRGAIGAGELFF.